This entry is about one TCR beta chain. This sample stems from a study of blood T cell repertoires in COVID-19. Study-level background: Samples came from the United States, Italy and Spain, spanning acute and convalescent COVID-19. Sources were T cells, B-cell-depleted T cells, or PBMCs; the material itself was cDNA or gDNA.

The Seattle patients joined while their infection was active and were tracked longitudinally afterward. Per the original data handling: The assay estimated nucleated cells by amplifying reference gene primers. Using immunoSEQ multiplex PCR, the repertoire was profiled, and TCRdb retains in-frame clones only, with some absent. V, J and clone size are those of that table, while D and trimming were read from the DNA. Here the sample spans a few hundred thousand clones, more than 85% being singletons. V dropped 4 bases and J dropped 1 base, with 9 bases sitting between them. The CDR3 extends over 14 amino acids. Germline V gene sequence: CDR1 SGHNT, CDR2 YYREEE (reference sequence).

Sequencing input: peripheral blood. This receptor was obtained from a person aged 18 to 30 with COVID-19, enrolled during active disease. The chain couples TRBV5-4 to TRBJ2-4, with TRBD2 as a possible D gene (6 bases). Here the CDR3 reads CASSGGTAKNIQYF. CDR3 in DNA: TGTGCCAGCAGCGGGGGGACTGCCAAAAACATTCAGTACTTC. The complete variable domain, with remaining parts taken from reference TRBV5-4 and TRBJ2-4, reads ETGVTQSPTHLIKTRGQQVTLRCSSQSGHNTVSWYQQALGQGPQFIFQYYREEENGRGNFPPRFSGLQFPNYSSELNVNALELDDSALYLCASSGGTAKNIQYFGAGTRLSVL.